These 20 T cell receptor beta chains were sequenced from one sample in a study of blood T cell repertoires in COVID-19. Data came from immunoSEQ multiplex PCR; TCRdb stores just in-frame clones and leaves some out. The repertoire holds some 180,000 clones, with roughly 80% as singletons. The material sequenced was peripheral blood. Every receptor here comes from a woman aged 80 or over with COVID-19, enrolled during active disease.

For the CDR3, the DNA is TGTGCCAGCAGCCAAGATTATAGGACAGGTTACGTTGATACGCAGTATTTT. This encodes CASSQDYRTGYVDTQYF. The chain uses TRBV14 and TRBJ2-3; 7 bases align to TRBD1. Germline loops: CDR1 SGHDN, CDR2 FVKESK. This CDR3 has 17 amino acids. After removal of 0 bases from V and 6 bases from J, the junction contained 12 bases not matched to a gene. Full variable domain (missing parts from reference TRBV14 and TRBJ2-3): EAGVTQFPSHSVIEKGQTVTLRCDPISGHDNLYWYRRVMGKEIKFLLHFVKESKQDESGMPNNRFLAERTGGTYSTLKVQPAELEDSGVYFCASSQDYRTGYVDTQYFGPGTRLTVL.

The rearrangement joins TRBV28 to TRBJ2-7, with 11 bases lining up with TRBD2. CDR1 is MDHEN, CDR2 SYDVKM, per germline. The CDR3 length is 17 residues. J was trimmed by 6 bases and V by 2 bases; bases with no gene match: 12. CDR3 residues: CASSLPGTSGSTGEQYF. In nucleotides, the CDR3 is TGTGCCAGCAGTTTACCCGGGACTAGCGGTTCCACGGGCGAGCAGTACTTC.

The genes are TRBV7-3 and TRBJ2-2, with 13 bases fitting TRBD2. The germline gives CDR1 SGHTA, CDR2 FQGTGA. Trimming removed 5 bases from V and 6 bases from J; junction bases left unmatched: 6. The CDR3 totals 16 residues. CDR3 amino acids: CASSATLAGGAGELFF. The CDR3 bases are TGTGCCAGCAGCGCCACACTAGCGGGAGGGGCCGGGGAGCTGTTTTTT. Full variable domain (missing parts from reference TRBV7-3 and TRBJ2-2): GAGVSQTPSNKVTEKGKYVELRCDPISGHTALYWYRQSLGQGPEFLIYFQGTGAADDSGLPNDRFFAVRPEGSVSTLKIQRTERGDSAVYLCASSATLAGGAGELFFGEGSRLTVL.

This clone was observed at least ten times. The J gene is TRBJ2-2, the V gene TRBV7-9; 7 nucleotides line up with TRBD1. This CDR3 has 16 amino acids. Germline lookup yields CDR1 SEHNR and CDR2 FQNEAQ (reference sequence). V trimming: 7 bases; J trimming: 3 bases; junction bases outside the gene matches: 11. The CDR3 nucleotides read TGTGCCAGCACCGTGTATAGGGGGCTGTACACCGGGGAGCTGTTTTTT. Residues: CASTVYRGLYTGELFF.

This chain links TRBV19 with TRBJ1-5; tentative D call: TRBD1 (5 bases). There are 13 residues in the CDR3. V lost 5 bases and J 7 bases, leaving 12 bases between the germline ends. The germline V gene encodes CDR1 LNHDA and CDR2 SQIVND (reference sequence). The CDR3 nucleotides are TGTGCCAGTAGTCCAGGGATGAGGCAGCCCCAGCATTTT. This translates into CASSPGMRQPQHF.

The chain is built from TRBV9 and TRBJ1-5; D unresolved. CDR1 is SGDLS and CDR2 is YYNGEE in the germline V gene. Trimming removed 10 bases at V and 0 bases at J, with 5 bases between. This CDR3 region has 11 residues. CDR3 protein: CASGSNQPQHF. The CDR3 DNA follows: TGTGCCTCCGGTAGCAATCAGCCCCAGCATTTT.

The V and J genes are TRBV12-3 or TRBV12-4 and TRBJ2-2, with D hard to call. Trimming shortened V by 3 bases and J by 8 bases, and 7 bases separated the two germline ends. This CDR3 comprises 12 residues. The CDR3 nucleotides are TGTGCCAGCAGTTTCCTAGAGGGGGAGCTGTTTTTT. This gives the protein CASSFLEGELFF.

The chain couples TRBV7-9 to TRBJ1-4; no clear D. V lost 5 bases and J 6 bases, leaving 13 bases between the germline ends. From germline, CDR1 is SEHNR and CDR2 FQNEAQ (reference sequence). The CDR3 has 14 amino acids. The CDR3: CASSMGQTHEKLFF. The CDR3 DNA is TGTGCCAGCAGCATGGGCCAGACACATGAAAAACTGTTTTTT.

The rearrangement joins TRBV5-5 to TRBJ1-6, with D perhaps matching TRBD1 (5 bases). V was trimmed by 1 base and J by 8 bases, leaving 13 bases between them. Per the germline V gene, CDR1 is SGHKS and CDR2 is YYEKEE (reference sequence). The CDR3 covers 15 residues. CDR3 sequence reads: CASSLLQGSYSPLHF. The CDR3 DNA sequence: TGTGCCAGCAGCTTGCTGCAGGGAAGTTATTCACCCCTCCACTTT. Looking up the rest from reference TRBV5-5 and TRBJ1-6 gives the full variable domain: DAGVTQSPTHLIKTRGQQVTLRCSPISGHKSVSWYQQVLGQGPQFIFQYYEKEERGRGNFPDRFSARQFPNYSSELNVNALLLGDSALYLCASSLLQGSYSPLHFGNGTRLTVT.

The chain employs TRBV7-8 and TRBJ2-7; 7 bases match TRBD1. Per germline, CDR1 SGHVS and CDR2 FQNEAQ. Trimming took 1 base from V and 3 from J; bases not matched to a gene: 18. This CDR3 is 19 amino acids long. This chain's CDR3 is CASSLEGRGINRRNYEQYF. CDR3 coding DNA: TGTGCCAGCAGCTTAGAGGGCAGGGGGATTAATCGCCGAAACTACGAGCAGTACTTC.

The chain employs TRBV6-5 and TRBJ1-1; unclear D gene. The germline V gene has CDR1 MNHEY and CDR2 SVGAGI. The CDR3 runs 13 residues. The ends were cut back, 8 bases at V and 2 bases at J, with 12 bases in the middle. The CDR3 here is CASGRDYNTEAFF. CDR3 DNA: TGTGCCAGCGGGCGGGATTACAACACTGAAGCTTTCTTT.

The chain couples TRBV4-1 to TRBJ2-3, with 7 bases aligning to TRBD2. The CDR3 has 17 residues. V was pared by 0 bases and J by 1 base, with 7 bases of the junction left unmatched. Germline CDR1 is MGHRA and CDR2 is YSYEKL. CDR3 residues: CASSQEMASGRTDTQYF. In DNA, the CDR3 is TGCGCCAGCAGCCAAGAGATGGCTAGCGGCCGCACAGATACGCAGTATTTT.

V usage is TRBV7-9 and J usage is TRBJ1-1; 7 nucleotides align to TRBD1. V shed 1 base, J shed 10 bases, and the junction held 9 bases outside the gene matches. This CDR3 is built from 14 residues. CDR1 and CDR2 (germline): SEHNR, FQNEAQ (reference sequence). CDR3 sequence reads: CASSLVDRDKGAFF. The DNA of the CDR3 is TGTGCCAGCAGCTTAGTCGACAGGGACAAAGGAGCTTTCTTT. Based on the CDR3 plus reference TRBV7-9 and TRBJ1-1, the full variable domain is DTGVSQNPRHKITKRGQNVTFRCDPISEHNRLYWYRQTLGQGPEFLTYFQNEAQLEKSRLLSDRFSAERPKGSFSTLEIQRTEQGDSAMYLCASSLVDRDKGAFFGQGTRLTVV.

The chain recombines TRBV2 with TRBJ2-6, with 7 bases identical to TRBD2. Losses at the gene ends were 4 bases for V and 3 bases for J; bases not matched to a gene: 3. The CDR3 is 15 amino acids. Germline loops: CDR1 SNHLY, CDR2 FYNNEI. The CDR3: CASSVGRVGANVLTF. The CDR3 DNA is TGTGCCAGCAGTGTTGGGAGGGTTGGGGCCAACGTCCTGACTTTC.

This clone was detected a few times. CDR3 sequence reads: CASSLPSQVNTEAFF. In DNA, the CDR3 is TGCGCCAGCAGCTTGCCCTCCCAGGTGAACACTGAAGCTTTCTTT. The V and J genes are TRBV5-1 and TRBJ1-1; D unresolved. This CDR3 contains 15 residues. In germline, CDR1 is SGHRS, CDR2 YFSETQ. Trimming took off 1 base at V and 0 bases at J, with 10 bases between the two ends. Full variable domain (outside the CDR3, taken from reference TRBV5-1 and TRBJ1-1): KAGVTQTPRYLIKTRGQQVTLSCSPISGHRSVSWYQQTPGQGLQFLFEYFSETQRNKGNFPGRFSGRQFSNSRSEMNVSTLELGDSALYLCASSLPSQVNTEAFFGQGTRLTVV.

This clone occurred once. This chain uses TRBV3-1 (or the pseudogene TRBV3-2) with TRBJ1-2, with D possibly matching TRBD1 (6 bases). The V gene lost 5 bases and the J gene lost 5 bases, with 12 bases spanning the gap. This CDR3 region has 13 residues. Germline CDR1 reads LGHDT; CDR2 reads YNNKEL (reference sequence). CDR3 sequence: CASSYGTKYGYTF. In DNA form, the CDR3 reads TGTGCCAGCAGCTACGGGACAAAGTATGGCTACACCTTC.

A single count supports this clone. The chain combines TRBV20-1 with TRBJ1-2; possibly TRBD1 for D (5 bases). The germline V gene encodes CDR1 DFQATT and CDR2 SNEGSKA (reference sequence). The V end was cut by 3 bases, the J end by 0 bases, with 11 bases between. The CDR3 extends over 14 amino acids. The CDR3 nucleotides read TGCAGTGCTAGTTTGGGGGGAACTAACTATGGCTACACCTTC. It specifies CSASLGGTNYGYTF.

The chain joins TRBV19 to TRBJ1-2; D not resolved. Germline V gene lookup returns CDR1 LNHDA and CDR2 SQIVND (reference sequence). The length of the CDR3 is 13 residues. V gave up 6 bases and J gave up 5 bases, with 13 bases separating them. CDR3 amino acids: CASSPGPLYGYTF. CDR3 coding DNA: TGTGCCAGTAGCCCCGGTCCCTTGTATGGCTACACCTTC.

CDR3 DNA: TGTGCCAGCAGCGCCCTTAGTGGGGGGATATACAATGAGCAGTTCTTC. It codes for CASSALSGGIYNEQFF. The chain employs TRBV9 and TRBJ2-1; weak D call: TRBD2 (6 bases). In germline, CDR1 is SGDLS, CDR2 YYNGEE. The CDR3 extends over 16 amino acids. V dropped 3 bases and J dropped 4 bases, with 17 bases sitting between them.

A word on this clone: At the DNA level, this CDR3 is encoded by other sequences in the same sample as well. The gene calls are TRBV3-1 (or the pseudogene TRBV3-2) and TRBJ1-5; no reliable D call. Trimming stripped 1 base from V and 2 bases from J, with 3 bases between. This CDR3 is 13 amino acids long. Germline CDR1 is LGHDT and CDR2 is YNNKEL (reference sequence). The CDR3 here is CASSQGGNQPQHF. In DNA form, the CDR3 reads TGTGCCAGCAGCCAAGGAGGCAATCAGCCCCAGCATTTT.